These 2 T cell receptor beta chains came from one sample sequenced in a study of CXCR3-negative and CXCR3-positive naive CD8 T cells. Findings and caveats of the study: Compared with CXCR3-negative naive cells, CXCR3-positive naive cells showed more hydrophobic TRB CDR3s.

Libraries of TRB cDNA were made by 5' RACE and carried UMIs. TCRdb reprocessed the 5' RACE reads and reports one entry per CDR3 protein, with no DNA. The sample includes more than 75,000 distinct CDR3 sequences. Their target antigens are unknown. Sequencing input: naive CXCR3+ CD8+ T cells from blood. The subset is: CD45RO-CCR7+CD27+CD95- naive CD8+ T cells expressing CXCR3 (TNR3+). These receptors originate from a human donor in good health. Some clones in this sample may be carry-over from other donors' samples.

The V and J genes are TRBV5-1 and TRBJ2-5; with no DNA, the TCRdb D assignment of TRBD2 cannot be verified. CDR1 is SGHRS and CDR2 is YFSETQ in the germline V gene. CDR3 size: 18 residues. The CDR3 sequence: CASSSAGLAGIRQETQYF. Complete variable domain (other parts from reference TRBV5-1 and TRBJ2-5): KAGVTQTPRYLIKTRGQQVTLSCSPISGHRSVSWYQQTPGQGLQFLFEYFSETQRNKGNFPGRFSGRQFSNSRSEMNVSTLELGDSALYLCASSSAGLAGIRQETQYFGPGTRLLVL.

This sequence joins TRBV29-1 and TRBJ1-2; the D call from TCRdb, TRBD1, cannot be confirmed without DNA. The CDR3 has 14 residues. The germline V gene encodes CDR1 SQVTM and CDR2 ANQGSEA. The CDR3 is CSVEATGSNYGYTF.